This is a list of T cell receptor beta chains from one sample in a study of blood T cell repertoires in COVID-19. The repertoire was sequenced with immunoSEQ multiplex PCR; TCRdb's copy has only in-frame clones and lacks some. The sample yields 250,000 to 300,000 clones, roughly 89% seen once. Sequencing used peripheral blood. These receptor sequences come from a woman aged 30 to 39 with COVID-19, enrolled during active disease. The CDR3 runs from the conserved cysteine through the conserved F or W. D genes are given only for firm matches. Expanded clones are given a class, and other clones once, few, many or no size at all.

>-|TRBV6-6|TRBJ2-1|TRBD2
TGTGCCAGCAGCCACGTGGCGGGGGGGCTGGAGCAGTTCTTC
CASSHVAGGLEQFF
>-|TRBV29-1|TRBJ1-3|-
TGCAGCGTTGCGGAGACGCACTCTGGAAACACCATATATTTT
CSVAETHSGNTIYF
>-|TRBV6-6|TRBJ2-7|-
TGTGCCAGCAGTGTGGCGGTCTCCTACGAGCAGTACTTC
CASSVAVSYEQYF
>-|TRBV14|TRBJ1-2|-
TGTGCCAGCAGCCAGGCAGGGACTAACTATGGCTACACCTTC
CASSQAGTNYGYTF
>-|TRBV12-5|TRBJ1-2|-
TGTGCTAGTGGTTTGGTAGAGTGGACATCACCATATGGCTACACCTTC
CASGLVEWTSPYGYTF
>-|TRBV11-2|TRBJ2-1|TRBD2
TGTGCCAGCAGCCCAAACCCCAGGGAGGGGCCCGACAATGAGCAGTTCTTC
CASSPNPREGPDNEQFF
>-|TRBV5-6|TRBJ1-2|-
TGTGCCAGCAGCTCCCCCTCGACAGACTATGGCTACACCTTC
CASSSPSTDYGYTF
>-|TRBV5-1|TRBJ2-2|-
TGCGCCAGCAGTGGGTTGCCGGGCACCGGGGAGCTGTTTTTT
CASSGLPGTGELFF
>-|TRBV2|TRBJ1-5|-
TGTGCCAGCAGAGGACAGTATCAGCCCCAGCATTTT
CASRGQYQPQHF
>once|TRBV2|TRBJ1-2|-
TGTGCCAGCAGTGAACGGACTTACTCTAATGGCTACACCTTC
CASSERTYSNGYTF
>-|TRBV20-1|TRBJ2-7|-
TGCAGTGCTAGTTCAACTGCCTACGAGCAGTACTTC
CSASSTAYEQYF
>-|TRBV10-2|TRBJ2-3|TRBD2
TGCGCCAGCAGTGACCCGGGGGGGAGCGCCTGGACATTTCAGAATACGCAGTATTTT
CASSDPGGSAWTFQNTQYF
>-|TRBV11-2|TRBJ2-7|TRBD2
TGTGCCAGCAGAACACTAGCGTCGGCTAGGATCGAGCAGTACTTC
CASRTLASARIEQYF
>-|TRBV10-2|TRBJ2-7|-
TGCGCCAGCGATCTACAGGGATTGTCCGACCCCTACGAGCAGTACTTC
CASDLQGLSDPYEQYF